Listed here are 19 T cell receptor beta chains from one sample, sequenced in a study of blood T cell repertoires in COVID-19. The assay was immunoSEQ multiplex PCR, and TCRdb's table has in-frame clones only and misses some. The data hold about 360,000 clones, with approximately 91% observed a single time. The sequenced sample consisted of PBMCs or T cells enriched from blood (not recorded which). These receptors were taken from a woman between 40 and 55 years old with acute COVID-19.

This clone was seen once. V usage is TRBV6-2 or TRBV6-3 and J usage is TRBJ1-1, with D possibly being TRBD1 (6 bases). The germline V and J ends were trimmed by 4 bases and 1 base, with 10 bases remaining between them. Looked up from germline, CDR1 is MNHEY and CDR2 is SVGEGT. This CDR3 contains 14 residues. The CDR3 nucleotides are TGTGCCAGCAGTTTAAGAGGGGGGAACACTGAAGCTTTCTTT. Protein product: CASSLRGGNTEAFF.

The CDR3 reads CASSQPPTGSGNTIYF. CDR3 sequence (DNA): TGCGCCAGCAGCCAACCCCCGACAGGCTCTGGAAACACCATATATTTT. V is TRBV4-1 and J is TRBJ1-3; D is perhaps TRBD1 (6 bases). The V end was cut by 2 bases, the J end by 0 bases, with 11 bases between. Germline V gene lookup returns CDR1 MGHRA and CDR2 YSYEKL. The length of the CDR3 is 16 residues.

CDR3 protein: CASSQPGGDEQYF. CDR3 sequence (DNA): TGCGCCAGCAGCCAACCGGGGGGCGACGAGCAGTACTTC. The V gene is TRBV4-1, the J gene TRBJ2-7; a weak D match, TRBD2 (7 bases). This CDR3 region has 13 residues. Germline V gives CDR1 MGHRA, CDR2 YSYEKL. V lost 2 bases, J lost 5 bases, and 10 bases lay in between.

This chain joins TRBV5-1 and TRBJ2-1; 7 nucleotides match TRBD1. In germline, CDR1 is SGHRS, CDR2 YFSETQ. Trimming took 4 bases from V and 5 from J; bases not matched to a gene: 6. This CDR3 has 14 residues. In DNA, the CDR3 is TGCGCCAGCAGCAGAACAGGGGCCGACAATGAGCAGTTCTTC. Translating gives CASSRTGADNEQFF.

The gene calls are TRBV20-1 and TRBJ2-2, with 10 bases lining up with TRBD2. CDR3 length: 17 amino acids. Germline loops: CDR1 DFQATT, CDR2 SNEGSKA (reference sequence). J gave up 1 base and V 3 bases, and 8 bases lay outside the gene matches. DNA for the CDR3: TGCAGTGCTAGTTCCCCTAGCGGGGGAGTGAACACCGGGGAGCTGTTTTTT. The encoded protein is CSASSPSGGVNTGELFF.

The chain recombines TRBV29-1 with TRBJ2-3, with TRBD2 matching over 8 bases. CDR3 length: 15 amino acids. The germline CDR1 and CDR2 sequences are SQVTM and ANQGSEA. V shed 4 bases and J 3 bases; nucleotides not matched to a gene: 9. CDR3 sequence reads: CSVVTGGPRTDTQYF. The CDR3 bases are TGCAGCGTTGTTACGGGGGGGCCTCGGACAGATACGCAGTATTTT.

The chain is built from TRBV9 and TRBJ1-1; D is perhaps TRBD1 (5 bases). In germline, CDR1 is SGDLS, CDR2 YYNGEE. The CDR3 has 12 residues. Trimming removed 8 bases from V and 3 bases from J, with 11 bases in between. The CDR3 DNA reads as TGTGCCAGTGCCGGGGGGGACACTGAAGCTTTCTTT. Amino acids: CASAGGDTEAFF.

The CDR3: CASSPGGGGTEAFF. The DNA of the CDR3 is TGTGCCAGCAGCCCCGGGGGGGGCGGGACTGAAGCTTTCTTT. V gene TRBV7-6 combines with J gene TRBJ1-1; a possible D gene is TRBD1 (6 bases). V was pared by 5 bases and J by 5 bases, with 15 bases between. This CDR3 spans 14 amino acids. Germline V lookup: CDR1 SGHVS, CDR2 FNYEAQ.

The chain recombines TRBV6-4 with TRBJ2-2; TRBD1 matches 10 bases. This CDR3 comprises 15 residues. The junction had 6 bases not matched to a gene; V was cut back by 8 bases and J by 3 bases. From germline, CDR1 is MRHNA and CDR2 SNTAGT. The CDR3 protein is CASRRQGADTGELFF. As DNA, the CDR3 is TGTGCCAGCCGGAGACAGGGGGCGGACACCGGGGAGCTGTTTTTT.

The chain employs TRBV29-1 and TRBJ1-2; 7 bases line up with TRBD1. V lost 6 bases to trimming and J lost 8 bases; unmatched junction nucleotides: 12. The CDR3 consists of 13 residues. CDR1 and CDR2 from the germline V gene are SQVTM and ANQGSEA. The DNA for the CDR3 is TGCAGCGTCAGGGACAGCCCCCTAAAGGGCTACACCTTC. This encodes CSVRDSPLKGYTF.

The rearrangement uses TRBV9 and TRBJ2-7; D not resolved. The germline V gene encodes CDR1 SGDLS and CDR2 YYNGEE. Trimming stripped 1 base from V and 6 bases from J, with 14 bases between. The CDR3 totals 14 residues. The chain's CDR3 is CASSVFALNGEQYF. The CDR3 DNA reads TGTGCCAGCAGCGTATTTGCCCTCAACGGCGAGCAGTACTTC.

The V and J genes are TRBV5-1 and TRBJ2-3, with D tentatively TRBD1 (6 bases). With 0 bases removed from V and 0 bases from J, the gap between germline ends came to 11 bases. Per germline, CDR1 SGHRS and CDR2 YFSETQ. The CDR3 loop spans 16 amino acids. The CDR3 DNA follows: TGCGCCAGCAGCTTGGAGGGACAAATTAGCACAGATACGCAGTATTTT. Amino acids: CASSLEGQISTDTQYF.

The CDR3 DNA reads TGCGCCAGCAAGCAGGGGATCATGAACACTGAAGCTTTCTTT. Translated: CASKQGIMNTEAFF. The chain recombines TRBV5-1 with TRBJ1-1, with a tentative D call TRBD1 (6 bases). CDR1 and CDR2 (germline): SGHRS, YFSETQ. The CDR3 spans 14 residues. Trimming shortened V by 6 bases and J by 0 bases, and 12 bases separated the two germline ends.

The chain is built from TRBV10-2 and TRBJ1-1; D is uncertain. V lost 0 bases to trimming and J lost 1 base, with 3 bases between them. Per the germline V gene, CDR1 is WSHSY and CDR2 is SAAADI. CDR3 length: 13 amino acids. The CDR3 coding sequence is TGCGCCAGCAGTGAGTCGAGGAACACTGAAGCTTTCTTT. It yields the protein CASSESRNTEAFF.

V usage is TRBV19 and J usage is TRBJ2-1, with D possibly matching TRBD1 (6 bases). This CDR3 region has 15 residues. Trimming removed 6 bases at V and 3 bases at J, with 15 bases between. Per the germline V gene, CDR1 is LNHDA and CDR2 is SQIVND (reference sequence). CDR3 in amino acids: CASSSGTNLYNEQFF. CDR3 nucleotide sequence: TGTGCCAGTAGCTCCGGGACAAACCTCTACAATGAGCAGTTCTTC.

The chain employs TRBV2 and TRBJ1-5, with D unclear. The V and J ends lost 5 bases and 4 bases respectively, with 12 bases between them. Germline V CDR1 and CDR2: SNHLY, FYNNEI. This CDR3 is built from 14 residues. The DNA for the CDR3 is TGTGCCAGCAGTCCCCGATCGACTAATCAGCCCCAGCATTTT. It translates to CASSPRSTNQPQHF.

The V gene is TRBV5-1, the J gene TRBJ1-1, with D possibly TRBD1 on 5 matching bases. The CDR3 length is 13 residues. Trimming stripped 1 base from V and 5 bases from J, with 9 bases between. Germline CDR1 is SGHRS and CDR2 is YFSETQ. CDR3 in amino acids: CASSLLRGTEAFF. The CDR3 bases are TGCGCCAGCAGCTTGCTCCGGGGGACTGAAGCTTTCTTT.

This rearrangement joins TRBV5-1 to TRBJ2-3; 7 bases line up with TRBD2. CDR1 and CDR2 from the germline V gene are SGHRS and YFSETQ. CDR3 length: 15 residues. Unmatched junction bases numbered 5, after V lost 4 bases and J lost 0 bases. CDR3 nucleotides: TGCGCCAGCAGCCCTAGCGGATTTAGCACAGATACGCAGTATTTT. This gives the protein CASSPSGFSTDTQYF.

V and J are TRBV5-5 and TRBJ1-1; TRBD1 might be the D (5 bases). This CDR3 spans 18 amino acids. V gave up 1 base and J gave up 3 bases, with 22 bases separating them. Germline CDR1 SGHKS, CDR2 YYEKEE (reference sequence). The CDR3 nucleotides are TGTGCCAGCAGCTTGTCGTTTATTGGGCAGGGAAGGGACACTGAAGCTTTCTTT. Translation gives CASSLSFIGQGRDTEAFF.